The sequence of this TCR beta chain was determined in a study of blood T cell repertoires in COVID-19. Study in general: Acute and convalescent COVID-19 specimens originated in the United States, Italy and Spain. PBMCs, B-cell-depleted T cells, or T cells were the source of the cDNA or gDNA that made up the material.

Original processing methods: Amplification with reference gene primers provided the estimates of nucleated cell counts. Profiled with immunoSEQ multiplex PCR; TCRdb holds only in-frame clones, not every one. V, J and clone size were drawn from that table, and D and trimming were deduced from the DNA. Here the sample spans 300,000 or so clones, just under 85% being singletons. The CDR3 is 12 amino acids. The junction had 2 bases not matched to a gene; V was cut back by 4 bases and J by 5 bases. Germline V gene sequence: CDR1 SGDLS, CDR2 YYNGEE. This clonotype originated in a woman aged 50 to 60 with active or convalescent COVID-19. V gene TRBV9 combines with J gene TRBJ1-1, with 7 bases that match TRBD1. The sequenced material came from peripheral blood. In DNA form, the CDR3 reads TGTGCCAGCAGCTCAGGGGGAACTGAAGCTTTCTTT. Its protein product is CASSSGGTEAFF.